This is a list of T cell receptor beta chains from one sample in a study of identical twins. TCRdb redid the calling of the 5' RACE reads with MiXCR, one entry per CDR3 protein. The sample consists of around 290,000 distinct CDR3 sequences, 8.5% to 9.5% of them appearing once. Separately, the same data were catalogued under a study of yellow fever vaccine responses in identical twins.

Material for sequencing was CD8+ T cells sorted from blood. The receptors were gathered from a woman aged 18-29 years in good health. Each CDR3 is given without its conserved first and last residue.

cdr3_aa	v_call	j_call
ASSFDLGVWETQY	TRBV12-3/TRBV12-4	TRBJ2-5
ASNRASGSNIYNEQF	TRBV2	TRBJ2-1
ASSQRGAEAF	TRBV16	TRBJ1-1
SAGNEQF	TRBV20-1	TRBJ2-1
ASSLSGGTNEQF	TRBV5-1	TRBJ2-1
ASSLPPGLNTGELF	TRBV7-6	TRBJ2-2
ASSVTWAWETQY	TRBV27	TRBJ2-5
ASSLTFRDEAF	TRBV7-9	TRBJ1-1
ASSSLGVGELF	TRBV12-3/TRBV12-4	TRBJ2-2
SAPGTLESETQY	TRBV20-1	TRBJ2-5
ASSPRDRRSYEQY	TRBV7-9	TRBJ2-7
ASSPGPNRPEDQY	TRBV13	TRBJ2-5
ASSLNVRLAGPYEQY	TRBV7-9	TRBJ2-7
ASSGGLAGDTQY	TRBV9	TRBJ2-3
ASSQTGLNYGYT	TRBV27	TRBJ1-2